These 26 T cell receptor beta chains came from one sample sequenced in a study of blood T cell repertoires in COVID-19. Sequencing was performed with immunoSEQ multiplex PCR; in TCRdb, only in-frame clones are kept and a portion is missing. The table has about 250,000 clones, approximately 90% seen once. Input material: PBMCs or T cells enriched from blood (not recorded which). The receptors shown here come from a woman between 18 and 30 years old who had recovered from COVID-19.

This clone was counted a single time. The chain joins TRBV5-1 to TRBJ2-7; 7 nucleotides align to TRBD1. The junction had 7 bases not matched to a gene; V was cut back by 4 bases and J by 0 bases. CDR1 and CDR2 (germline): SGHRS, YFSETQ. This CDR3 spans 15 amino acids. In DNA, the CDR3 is TGCGCCAGCAGCCCTCGACAGGGAAGCTCCTACGAGCAGTACTTC. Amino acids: CASSPRQGSSYEQYF.

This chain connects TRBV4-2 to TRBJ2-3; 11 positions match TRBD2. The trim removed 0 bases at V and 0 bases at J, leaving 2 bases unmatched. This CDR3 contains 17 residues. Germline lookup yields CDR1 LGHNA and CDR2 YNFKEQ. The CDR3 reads CASSQELAGDSTDTQYF. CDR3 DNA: TGTGCCAGCAGCCAAGAACTAGCGGGGGATAGCACAGATACGCAGTATTTT.

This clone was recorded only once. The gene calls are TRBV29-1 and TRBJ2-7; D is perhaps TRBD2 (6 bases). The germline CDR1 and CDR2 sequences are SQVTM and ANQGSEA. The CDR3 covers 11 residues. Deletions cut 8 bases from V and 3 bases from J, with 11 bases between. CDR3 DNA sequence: TGCAGCTTCCGGGGGTTCTACGAGCAGTACTTC. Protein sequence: CSFRGFYEQYF.

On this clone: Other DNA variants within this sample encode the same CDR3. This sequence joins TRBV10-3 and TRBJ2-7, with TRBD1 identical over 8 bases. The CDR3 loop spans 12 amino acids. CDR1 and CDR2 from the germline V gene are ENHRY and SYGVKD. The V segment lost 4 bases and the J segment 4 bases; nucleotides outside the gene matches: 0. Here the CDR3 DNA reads TGTGCCATCAGTGGACAGGGGTACGAGCAGTACTTC. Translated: CAISGQGYEQYF.

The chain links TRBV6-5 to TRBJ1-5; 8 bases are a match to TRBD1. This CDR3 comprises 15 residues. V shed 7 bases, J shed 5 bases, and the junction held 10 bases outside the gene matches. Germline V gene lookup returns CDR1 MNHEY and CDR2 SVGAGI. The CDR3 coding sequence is TGTGCCAGCATCCCCGCCGGGACAGGTTATCAGCCCCAGCATTTT. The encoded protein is CASIPAGTGYQPQHF.

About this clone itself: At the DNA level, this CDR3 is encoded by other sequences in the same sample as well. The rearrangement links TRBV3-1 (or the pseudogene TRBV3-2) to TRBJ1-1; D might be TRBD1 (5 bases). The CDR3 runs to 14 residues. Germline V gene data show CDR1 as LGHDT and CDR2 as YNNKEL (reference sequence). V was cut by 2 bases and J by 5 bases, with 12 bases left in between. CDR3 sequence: CASSQQGANTEAFF. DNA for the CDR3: TGTGCCAGCAGCCAACAGGGTGCAAATACTGAAGCTTTCTTT.

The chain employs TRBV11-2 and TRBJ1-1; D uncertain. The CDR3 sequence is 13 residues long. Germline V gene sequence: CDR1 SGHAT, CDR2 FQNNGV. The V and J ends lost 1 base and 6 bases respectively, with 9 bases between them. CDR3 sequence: CASSLVGLAEAFF. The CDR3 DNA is TGTGCCAGCAGCTTAGTCGGTTTGGCTGAAGCTTTCTTT.

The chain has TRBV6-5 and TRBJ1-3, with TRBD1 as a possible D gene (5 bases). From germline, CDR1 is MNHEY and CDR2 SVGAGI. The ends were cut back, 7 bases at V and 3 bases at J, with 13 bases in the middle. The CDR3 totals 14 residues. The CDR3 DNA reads TGTGCCAGCACCAGGGCCATTGGTGGAAACACCATATATTTT. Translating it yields CASTRAIGGNTIYF.

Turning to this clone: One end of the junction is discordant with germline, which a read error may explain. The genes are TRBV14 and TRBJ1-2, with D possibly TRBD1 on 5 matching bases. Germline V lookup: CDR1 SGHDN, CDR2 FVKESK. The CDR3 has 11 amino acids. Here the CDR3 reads CASSRAGDLFF. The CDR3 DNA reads TGTGCCAGCAGCCGGGCGGGGGACCTCTTCTTC.

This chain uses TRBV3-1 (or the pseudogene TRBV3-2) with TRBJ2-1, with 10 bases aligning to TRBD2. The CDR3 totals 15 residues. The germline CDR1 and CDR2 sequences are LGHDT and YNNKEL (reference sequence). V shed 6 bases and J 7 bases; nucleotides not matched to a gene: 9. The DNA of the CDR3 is TGTGCCAGCAGGCACCTAGCGGGAGTGGGAAATGAGCAGTTCTTC. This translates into CASRHLAGVGNEQFF.

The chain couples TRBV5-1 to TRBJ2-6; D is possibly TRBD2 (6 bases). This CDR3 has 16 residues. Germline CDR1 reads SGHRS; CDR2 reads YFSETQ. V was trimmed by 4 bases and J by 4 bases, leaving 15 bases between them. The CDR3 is CASSEGGATGANVLTF. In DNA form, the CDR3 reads TGCGCCAGCAGCGAGGGCGGGGCTACGGGGGCCAACGTCCTGACTTTC.

For the CDR3, the DNA is TGTGCCATCAGTGGAAAGGGGGGGCTAATCACAGATACGCAGTATTTT. Its protein is CAISGKGGLITDTQYF. This rearrangement joins TRBV10-3 to TRBJ2-3, with D tentatively TRBD2 (7 bases). Per germline, CDR1 ENHRY and CDR2 SYGVKD. V was trimmed by 4 bases and J by 2 bases, leaving 16 bases between them. CDR3 length: 16 residues.

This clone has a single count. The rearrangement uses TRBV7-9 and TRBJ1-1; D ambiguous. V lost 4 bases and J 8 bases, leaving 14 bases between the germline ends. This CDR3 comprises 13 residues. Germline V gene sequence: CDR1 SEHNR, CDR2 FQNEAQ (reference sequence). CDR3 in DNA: TGTGCCAGCAGCTCCCCTACCCTGCTGGAAGCTTTCTTT. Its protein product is CASSSPTLLEAFF.

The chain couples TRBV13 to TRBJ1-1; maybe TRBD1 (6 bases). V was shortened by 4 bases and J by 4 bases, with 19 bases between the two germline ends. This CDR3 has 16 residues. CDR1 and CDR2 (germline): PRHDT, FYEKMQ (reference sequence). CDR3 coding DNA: TGTGCCAGCAGCTCTATAGATACAGGGTTGGGCACTGAAGCTTTCTTT. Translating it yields CASSSIDTGLGTEAFF.

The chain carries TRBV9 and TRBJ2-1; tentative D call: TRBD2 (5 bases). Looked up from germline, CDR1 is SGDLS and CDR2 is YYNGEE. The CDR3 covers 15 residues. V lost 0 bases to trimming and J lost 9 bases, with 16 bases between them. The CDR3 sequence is CASSVEASISVEQFF. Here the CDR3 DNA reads TGTGCCAGCAGCGTAGAGGCTAGCATCTCAGTTGAGCAGTTCTTC.

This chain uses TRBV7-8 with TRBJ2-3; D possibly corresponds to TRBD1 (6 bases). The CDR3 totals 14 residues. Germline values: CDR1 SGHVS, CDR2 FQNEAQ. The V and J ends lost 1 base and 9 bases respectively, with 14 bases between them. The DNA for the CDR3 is TGTGCCAGCAGCTTAGACGGGACACAGGACACGCAGTATTTT. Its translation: CASSLDGTQDTQYF.

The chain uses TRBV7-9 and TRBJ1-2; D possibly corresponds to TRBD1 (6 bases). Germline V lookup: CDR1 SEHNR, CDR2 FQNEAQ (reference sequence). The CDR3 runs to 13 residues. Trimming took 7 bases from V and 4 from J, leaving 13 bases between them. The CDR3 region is CASTQGRGYGYTF. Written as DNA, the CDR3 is TGTGCCAGCACCCAGGGCAGGGGCTATGGCTACACCTTC.

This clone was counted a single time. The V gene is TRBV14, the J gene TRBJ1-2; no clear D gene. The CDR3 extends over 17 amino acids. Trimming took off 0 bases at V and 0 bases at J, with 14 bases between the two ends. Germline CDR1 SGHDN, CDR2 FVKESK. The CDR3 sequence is CASSQEQNYSPNYGYTF. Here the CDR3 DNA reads TGTGCCAGCAGCCAAGAACAAAACTACTCTCCTAACTATGGCTACACCTTC.

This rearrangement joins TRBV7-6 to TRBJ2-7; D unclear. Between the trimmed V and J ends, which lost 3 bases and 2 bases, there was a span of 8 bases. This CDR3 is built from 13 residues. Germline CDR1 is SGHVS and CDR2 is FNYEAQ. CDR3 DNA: TGTGCCAGCAGCTTGAACGGAGCCTACGAGCAGTACTTC. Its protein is CASSLNGAYEQYF.

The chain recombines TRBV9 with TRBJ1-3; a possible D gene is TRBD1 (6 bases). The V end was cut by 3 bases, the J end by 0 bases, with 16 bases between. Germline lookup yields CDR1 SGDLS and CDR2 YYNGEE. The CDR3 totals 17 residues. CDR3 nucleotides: TGTGCCAGCAGCGCAGACTCAGGGGCGAACTCTGGAAACACCATATATTTT. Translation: CASSADSGANSGNTIYF.

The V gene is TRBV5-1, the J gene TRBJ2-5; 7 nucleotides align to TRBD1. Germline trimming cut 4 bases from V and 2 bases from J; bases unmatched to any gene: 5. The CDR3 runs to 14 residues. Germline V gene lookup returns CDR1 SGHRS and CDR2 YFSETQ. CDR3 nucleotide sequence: TGCGCCAGCAGCCTCAGGGACAGTCAAGAGACCCAGTACTTC. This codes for CASSLRDSQETQYF.

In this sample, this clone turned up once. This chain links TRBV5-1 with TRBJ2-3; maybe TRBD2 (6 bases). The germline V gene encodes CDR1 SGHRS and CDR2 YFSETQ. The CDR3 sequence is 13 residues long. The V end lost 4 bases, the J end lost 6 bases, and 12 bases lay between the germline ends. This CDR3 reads CASSHQGGDTQYF. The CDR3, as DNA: TGCGCCAGCAGCCATCAGGGAGGCGATACGCAGTATTTT.

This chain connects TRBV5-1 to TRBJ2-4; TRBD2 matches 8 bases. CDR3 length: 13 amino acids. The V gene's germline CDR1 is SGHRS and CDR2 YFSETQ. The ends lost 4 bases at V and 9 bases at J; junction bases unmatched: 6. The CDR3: CASSPTGGSIQYF. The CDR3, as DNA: TGCGCCAGCAGCCCAACGGGGGGGTCCATTCAGTACTTC. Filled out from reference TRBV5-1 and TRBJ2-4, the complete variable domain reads KAGVTQTPRYLIKTRGQQVTLSCSPISGHRSVSWYQQTPGQGLQFLFEYFSETQRNKGNFPGRFSGRQFSNSRSEMNVSTLELGDSALYLCASSPTGGSIQYFGAGTRLSVL.

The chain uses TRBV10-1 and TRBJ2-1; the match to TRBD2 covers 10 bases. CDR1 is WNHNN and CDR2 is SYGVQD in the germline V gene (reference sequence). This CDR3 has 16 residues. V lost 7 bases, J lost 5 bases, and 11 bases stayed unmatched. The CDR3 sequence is CASKERRAGGDNEQFF. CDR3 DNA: TGCGCCAGCAAAGAGAGGAGAGCGGGAGGGGACAATGAGCAGTTCTTC.

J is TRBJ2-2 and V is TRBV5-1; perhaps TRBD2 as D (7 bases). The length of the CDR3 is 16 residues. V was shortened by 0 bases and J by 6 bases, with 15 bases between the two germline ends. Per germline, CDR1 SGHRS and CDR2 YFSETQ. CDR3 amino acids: CASSLGGGVSAGELFF. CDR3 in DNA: TGCGCCAGCAGCTTGGGCGGGGGCGTGTCGGCCGGGGAGCTGTTTTTT.

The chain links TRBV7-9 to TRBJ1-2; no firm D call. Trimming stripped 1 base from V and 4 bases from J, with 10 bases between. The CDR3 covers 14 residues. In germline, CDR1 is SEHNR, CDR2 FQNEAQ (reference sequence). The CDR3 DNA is TGTGCCAGCAGCTTAGGAGCGATTAGCTATGGCTACACCTTC. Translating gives CASSLGAISYGYTF. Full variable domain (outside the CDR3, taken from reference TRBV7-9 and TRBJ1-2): DTGVSQNPRHKITKRGQNVTFRCDPISEHNRLYWYRQTLGQGPEFLTYFQNEAQLEKSRLLSDRFSAERPKGSFSTLEIQRTEQGDSAMYLCASSLGAISYGYTFGSGTRLTVV.